Each of the 12 T cell receptor beta chains below was sequenced from the same sample in a study of beta chain features in type 1 diabetes. Study-level points and caveats: TCRB CDR3s were moderately but significantly shorter in Type 1 diabetes patients in all four CD4+ subsets.

These receptors are not linked to any known antigen. Expressed TCRB transcripts were sequenced, since all the RNA that had been isolated was reverse transcribed. Clones were read by immunoSEQ multiplex PCR, and TCRdb kept only the in-frame ones, dropping some. The sample includes nearly 350,000 clones, approximately 9.7% of them seen just once. The sequenced sample was central memory CD4+ T cells from blood. Receptors originate from a man aged 25 to 40 with type 1 diabetes.

The V gene is TRBV27, the J gene TRBJ2-3; the D gene is possibly TRBD2 (6 bases). The CDR3 is 14 amino acids. The V and J ends lost 10 bases and 2 bases respectively, with 16 bases between them. In germline, CDR1 is MNHEY, CDR2 SMNVEV (reference sequence). In nucleotides, the CDR3 is TGTGCCACCCGGGACTCTGGATTCACAGATACGCAGTATTTT. It translates to CATRDSGFTDTQYF.

This clone was seen more than once but under ten times. This chain uses TRBV5-1 with TRBJ2-1, with D possibly TRBD1 on 6 matching bases. V lost 4 bases and J 4 bases, leaving 12 bases between the germline ends. Per germline, CDR1 SGHRS and CDR2 YFSETQ. The CDR3 is 14 residues long. The chain's CDR3 is CASSPATGYNEQFF. CDR3 nucleotides: TGCGCCAGCAGCCCCGCCACAGGGTACAATGAGCAGTTCTTC.

This clone was seen a handful of times. This chain's CDR3 is CASSQDRASAYEQYF. Here the CDR3 DNA reads TGTGCCAGCTCACAAGACAGGGCGAGTGCCTACGAGCAGTACTTC. The V and J genes are TRBV18 and TRBJ2-7, with 7 bases aligning to TRBD1. Germline V gene data show CDR1 as KGHSH and CDR2 as LQKENI. The CDR3 consists of 15 residues. Trimming cost V 4 bases and J 2 bases; bases outside gene matches: 8.

The rearrangement uses TRBV28 and TRBJ2-2; 9 bases are shared with TRBD1. J was trimmed by 4 bases and V by 6 bases; bases with no gene match: 6. The CDR3 consists of 15 residues. Germline V gene lookup returns CDR1 MDHEN and CDR2 SYDVKM. In DNA form, the CDR3 reads TGTGCCAGCAGCTCTACAGGGGGCATCACCGGGGAGCTGTTTTTT. Its translation is CASSSTGGITGELFF. The whole variable domain, filled in from reference TRBV28 and TRBJ2-2, reads DVKVTQSSRYLVKRTGEKVFLECVQDMDHENMFWYRQDPGLGLRLIYFSYDVKMKEKGDIPEGYSVSREKKERFSLILESASTNQTSMYLCASSSTGGITGELFFGEGSRLTVL.

This clone was counted a few times. V usage is TRBV29-1 and J usage is TRBJ2-3; 8 nucleotides line up with TRBD2. The CDR3 totals 13 residues. CDR1 is SQVTM, CDR2 ANQGSEA, per germline. V lost 3 bases and J lost 4; bases outside the gene matches: 3. CDR3 bases: TGCAGCGTTGAGAGCGGGGGCGCAGATACGCAGTATTTT. Amino acid sequence: CSVESGGADTQYF.

This clone was seen more than once but under ten times. V usage is TRBV25-1 and J usage is TRBJ1-1; D unclear. CDR1 is MGHDK and CDR2 is SYGVNS in the germline V gene. This CDR3 region has 13 residues. Trimming cost V 4 bases and J 4 bases, with 10 bases left between them. CDR3 sequence (DNA): TGTGCCAGCAGTGTGTTCCCCAGCACTGAAGCTTTCTTT. As protein: CASSVFPSTEAFF. The whole variable domain, remainder taken from reference TRBV25-1 and TRBJ1-1, is EADIYQTPRYLVIGTGKKITLECSQTMGHDKMYWYQQDPGMELHLIHYSYGVNSTEKGDLSSESTVSRIRTEHFPLTLESARPSHTSQYLCASSVFPSTEAFFGQGTRLTVV.

This clone has ten or more counts. J is TRBJ1-5 and V is TRBV29-1; D not certain. Germline lookup yields CDR1 SQVTM and CDR2 ANQGSEA. The CDR3 has 12 amino acids. V was clipped by 4 bases and J by 3 bases, with 7 bases between them. The CDR3 region is CSVGSDNQPQHF. The CDR3 nucleotides read TGCAGCGTTGGGTCAGACAATCAGCCCCAGCATTTT.

The CDR3 reads CAFELGSLADTQYF. The CDR3 DNA reads TGTGCCTTTGAATTGGGGTCGTTGGCAGATACGCAGTATTTT. V and J are TRBV30 and TRBJ2-3, with unresolved D. The CDR3 loop spans 14 amino acids. The V and J ends lost 7 bases and 4 bases respectively, with 18 bases between them. Germline V lookup: CDR1 GTSNPN, CDR2 SVGIG (reference sequence).

The chain has TRBV6-5 and TRBJ1-2; D ambiguous. CDR1 is MNHEY and CDR2 is SVGAGI in the germline V gene. The CDR3 contains 13 residues. V lost 4 bases to trimming and J lost 7 bases, with 13 bases between them. The CDR3 DNA sequence: TGTGCCAGCAGTTCTTGGACTGTCGGTGGCTACACCTTC. It specifies CASSSWTVGGYTF.

The V call is TRBV30, the J call TRBJ2-1; D possibly corresponds to TRBD1 (6 bases). The CDR3 is made up of 13 amino acids. The V gene lost 0 bases and the J gene lost 9 bases, with 12 bases spanning the gap. CDR1 is GTSNPN, CDR2 SVGIG, per germline (reference sequence). In nucleotides, the CDR3 is TGTGCCTGGAGTGTCAGGGGAGAGGGTGAGCAGTTCTTC. This codes for CAWSVRGEGEQFF.

In its sample, this clone was seen a few times. The chain links TRBV5-1 to TRBJ1-5; perhaps TRBD1 as D (5 bases). The CDR3 is 13 amino acids. The germline gives CDR1 SGHRS, CDR2 YFSETQ. V gave up 7 bases and J gave up 5 bases, with 13 bases separating them. The CDR3 loop is CASGSGPDQPQHF. CDR3 nucleotides: TGCGCCAGCGGATCAGGGCCGGATCAGCCCCAGCATTTT.

The chain combines TRBV27 with TRBJ2-3; the D gene could be TRBD1 or TRBD2 (6 bases each). Germline V CDR1 and CDR2: MNHEY, SMNVEV (reference sequence). The CDR3 loop spans 12 amino acids. V was cut by 11 bases and J by 4 bases, with 13 bases left in between. The CDR3 DNA reads as TGTGCCCAAGCCGGGGGCGCAGATACGCAGTATTTT. Protein sequence: CAQAGGADTQYF.